The entry below gives a single T cell receptor (beta chain) sequence along with its context. The sample comes from a study of blood T cell repertoires in COVID-19. Study at large: Acute and convalescent COVID-19 specimens originated in the United States, Italy and Spain.

The repertoire was sequenced with immunoSEQ multiplex PCR; TCRdb's copy has only in-frame clones and lacks some. The sample has 150,000 or so clones, roughly 80% seen once. This CDR3 region has 16 residues. Germline V lookup: CDR1 SGHTA, CDR2 FQGNSA. V shed 5 bases and J 1 base; nucleotides not matched to a gene: 9. The chain couples TRBV7-2 to TRBJ2-5, with 8 bases aligning to TRBD2. This TCR was sampled from a man aged 60 to 69 with acute or convalescent COVID-19. Source material: peripheral blood. The CDR3 coding sequence is TGTGCCAGCAGCCCGGGCCGAGCGGGGGCCCAAGAGACCCAGTACTTC. The encoded protein is CASSPGRAGAQETQYF.